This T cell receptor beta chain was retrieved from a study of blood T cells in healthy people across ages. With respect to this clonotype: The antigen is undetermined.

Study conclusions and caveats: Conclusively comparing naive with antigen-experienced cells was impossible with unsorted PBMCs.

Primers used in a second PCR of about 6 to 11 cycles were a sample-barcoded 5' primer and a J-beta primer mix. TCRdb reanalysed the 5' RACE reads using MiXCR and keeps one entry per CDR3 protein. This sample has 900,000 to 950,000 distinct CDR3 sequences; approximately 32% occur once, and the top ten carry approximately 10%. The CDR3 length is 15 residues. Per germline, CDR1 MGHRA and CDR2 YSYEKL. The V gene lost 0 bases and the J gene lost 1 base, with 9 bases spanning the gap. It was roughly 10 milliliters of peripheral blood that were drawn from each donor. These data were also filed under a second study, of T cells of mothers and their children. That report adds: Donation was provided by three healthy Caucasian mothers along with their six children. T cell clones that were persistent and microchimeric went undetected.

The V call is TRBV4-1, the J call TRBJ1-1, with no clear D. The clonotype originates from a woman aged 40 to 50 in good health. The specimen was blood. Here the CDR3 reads CASSQDGGGNTEAFF. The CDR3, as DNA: TGCGCCAGCAGCCAAGATGGAGGAGGGAACACTGAAGCTTTCTTT.